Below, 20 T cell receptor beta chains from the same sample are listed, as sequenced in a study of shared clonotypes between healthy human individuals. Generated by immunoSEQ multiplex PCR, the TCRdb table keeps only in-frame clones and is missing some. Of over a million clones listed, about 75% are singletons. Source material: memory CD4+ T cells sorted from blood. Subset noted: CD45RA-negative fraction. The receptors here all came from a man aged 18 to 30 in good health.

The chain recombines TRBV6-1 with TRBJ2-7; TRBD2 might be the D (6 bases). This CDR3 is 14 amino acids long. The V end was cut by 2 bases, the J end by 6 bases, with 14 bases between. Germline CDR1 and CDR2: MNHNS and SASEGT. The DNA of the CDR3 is TGTGCCAGCAGTGAAACCCCGGGGGAGTCCGAGCAGTACTTC. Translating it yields CASSETPGESEQYF.

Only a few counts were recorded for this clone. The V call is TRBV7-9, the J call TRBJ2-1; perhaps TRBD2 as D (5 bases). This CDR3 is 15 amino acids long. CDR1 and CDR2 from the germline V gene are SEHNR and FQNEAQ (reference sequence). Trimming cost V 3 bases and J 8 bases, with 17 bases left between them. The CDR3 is CASSFGSSGGDEQFF. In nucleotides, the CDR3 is TGTGCCAGCAGCTTTGGGAGTTCCGGCGGAGATGAGCAGTTCTTC.

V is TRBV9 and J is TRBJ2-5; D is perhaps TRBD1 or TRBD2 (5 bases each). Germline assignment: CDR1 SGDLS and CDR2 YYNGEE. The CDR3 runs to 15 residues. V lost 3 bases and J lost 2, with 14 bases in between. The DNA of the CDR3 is TGTGCCAGCAGCGAGAGGGGAGTGCAGCAAGAGACCCAGTACTTC. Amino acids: CASSERGVQQETQYF.

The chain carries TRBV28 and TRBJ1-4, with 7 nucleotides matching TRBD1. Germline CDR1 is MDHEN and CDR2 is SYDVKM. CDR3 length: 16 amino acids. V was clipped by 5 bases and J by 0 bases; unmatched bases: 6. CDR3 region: CASSPPRGTTNEKLFF. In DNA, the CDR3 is TGTGCCAGCAGTCCTCCCAGGGGGACAACTAATGAAAAACTGTTTTTT.

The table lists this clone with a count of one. The CDR3 loop reads CASSRPGGDRAGEQYF. The DNA of the CDR3 is TGTGCCAGCAGCCGACCCGGGGGGGACAGGGCCGGCGAGCAGTACTTC. The chain uses TRBV28 and TRBJ2-7; D perhaps matches TRBD1 (9 bases). V lost 6 bases and J 6 bases, leaving 24 bases between the germline ends. The CDR3 has 16 residues. Germline loops: CDR1 MDHEN, CDR2 SYDVKM.

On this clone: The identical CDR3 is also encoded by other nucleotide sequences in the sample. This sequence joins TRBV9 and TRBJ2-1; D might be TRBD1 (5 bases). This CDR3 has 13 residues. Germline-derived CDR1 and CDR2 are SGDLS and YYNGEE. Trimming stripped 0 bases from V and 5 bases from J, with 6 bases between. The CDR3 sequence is CASSVAGNNEQFF. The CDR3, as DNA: TGTGCCAGCAGCGTAGCAGGGAACAATGAGCAGTTCTTC.

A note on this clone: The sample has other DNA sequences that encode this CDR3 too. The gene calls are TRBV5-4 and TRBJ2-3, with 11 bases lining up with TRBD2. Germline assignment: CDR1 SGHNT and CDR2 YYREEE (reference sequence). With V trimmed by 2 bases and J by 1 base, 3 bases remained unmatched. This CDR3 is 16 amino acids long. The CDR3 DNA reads TGTGCCAGCAGCTTAAAACTAGCGGGAGGCACAGATACGCAGTATTTT. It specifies CASSLKLAGGTDTQYF.

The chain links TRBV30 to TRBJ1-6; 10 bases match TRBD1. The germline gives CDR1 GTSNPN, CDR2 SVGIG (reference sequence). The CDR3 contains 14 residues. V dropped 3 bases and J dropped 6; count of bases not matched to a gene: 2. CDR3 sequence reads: CAWSGQGVNSPLHF. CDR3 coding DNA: TGTGCCTGGAGCGGACAGGGGGTTAATTCACCCCTCCACTTT.

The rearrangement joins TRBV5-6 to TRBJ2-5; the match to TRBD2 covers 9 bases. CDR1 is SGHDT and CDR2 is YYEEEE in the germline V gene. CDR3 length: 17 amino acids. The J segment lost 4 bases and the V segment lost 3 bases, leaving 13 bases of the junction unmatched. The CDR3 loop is CASSWGLAGSSGETQYF. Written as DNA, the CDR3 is TGTGCCAGCAGCTGGGGTCTAGCGGGGTCTTCAGGAGAGACCCAGTACTTC.

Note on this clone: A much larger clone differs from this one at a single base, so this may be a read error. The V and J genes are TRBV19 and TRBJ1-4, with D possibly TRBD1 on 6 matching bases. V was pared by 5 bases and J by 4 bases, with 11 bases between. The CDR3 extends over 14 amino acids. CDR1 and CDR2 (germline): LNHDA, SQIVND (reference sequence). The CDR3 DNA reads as TGTGCCAGTAGTCTCGGACAGTATAATGAAAAACTGTTTTTT. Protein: CASSLGQYNEKLFF.

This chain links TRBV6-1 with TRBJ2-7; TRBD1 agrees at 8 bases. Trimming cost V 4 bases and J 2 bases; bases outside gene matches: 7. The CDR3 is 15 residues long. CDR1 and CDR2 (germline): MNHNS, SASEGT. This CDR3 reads CASSANTGGPYEQYF. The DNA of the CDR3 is TGTGCCAGCAGTGCTAATACAGGGGGACCCTACGAGCAGTACTTC.

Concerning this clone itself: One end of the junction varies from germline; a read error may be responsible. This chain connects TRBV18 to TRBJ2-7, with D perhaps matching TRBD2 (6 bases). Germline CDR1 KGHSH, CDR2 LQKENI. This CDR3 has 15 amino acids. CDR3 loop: CVSSSVSGTSAEQYF. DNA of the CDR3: TGTGTCAGCTCATCCGTATCCGGGACTTCGGCCGAGCAGTACTTC.

CDR3 protein: CASSLFEGWSSYNEQFF. The CDR3 DNA sequence: TGTGCCAGCAGCTTATTTGAGGGCTGGAGCTCCTACAATGAGCAGTTCTTC. This chain uses TRBV7-9 with TRBJ2-1, with TRBD2 as a possible D gene (5 bases). The CDR3 length is 17 residues. V was trimmed by 2 bases and J by 0 bases, leaving 14 bases between them. Germline values: CDR1 SEHNR, CDR2 FQNEAQ (reference sequence).

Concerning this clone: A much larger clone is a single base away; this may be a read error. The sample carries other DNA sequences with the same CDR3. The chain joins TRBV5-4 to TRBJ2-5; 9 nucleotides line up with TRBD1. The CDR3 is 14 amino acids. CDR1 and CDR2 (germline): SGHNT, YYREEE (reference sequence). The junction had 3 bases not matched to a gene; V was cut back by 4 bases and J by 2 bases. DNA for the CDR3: TGTGCCAGCAGCCGCGACAGGGGGCAAGAGACCCAGTACTTC. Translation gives CASSRDRGQETQYF.

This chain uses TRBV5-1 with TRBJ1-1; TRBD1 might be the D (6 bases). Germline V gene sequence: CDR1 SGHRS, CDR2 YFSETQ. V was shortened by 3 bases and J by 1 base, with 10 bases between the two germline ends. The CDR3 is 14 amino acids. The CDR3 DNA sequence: TGCGCCAGCAGCTCGGACAGACCGAACACTGAAGCTTTCTTT. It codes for CASSSDRPNTEAFF.

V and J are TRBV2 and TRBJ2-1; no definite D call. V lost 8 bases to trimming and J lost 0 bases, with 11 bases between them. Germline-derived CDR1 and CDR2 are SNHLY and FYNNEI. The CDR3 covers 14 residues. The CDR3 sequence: CASLDGSSYNEQFF. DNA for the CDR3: TGTGCCAGCTTGGACGGAAGCTCCTACAATGAGCAGTTCTTC.

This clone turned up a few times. The CDR3 loop is CASSRGQQNTGELFF. CDR3 in DNA: TGTGCCAGCAGCCGAGGACAGCAAAACACCGGGGAGCTGTTTTTT. V is TRBV9 and J is TRBJ2-2; TRBD1 might be the D (6 bases). This CDR3 is 15 amino acids long. Germline CDR1 reads SGDLS; CDR2 reads YYNGEE. V was trimmed by 4 bases and J by 2 bases, leaving 12 bases between them.

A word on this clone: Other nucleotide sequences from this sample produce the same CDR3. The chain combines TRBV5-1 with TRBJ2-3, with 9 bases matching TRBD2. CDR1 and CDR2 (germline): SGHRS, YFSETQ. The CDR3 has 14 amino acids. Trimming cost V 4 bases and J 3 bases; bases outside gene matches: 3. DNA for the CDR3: TGCGCCAGCAGCACCAGCGGGGGGACAGATACGCAGTATTTT. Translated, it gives CASSTSGGTDTQYF.

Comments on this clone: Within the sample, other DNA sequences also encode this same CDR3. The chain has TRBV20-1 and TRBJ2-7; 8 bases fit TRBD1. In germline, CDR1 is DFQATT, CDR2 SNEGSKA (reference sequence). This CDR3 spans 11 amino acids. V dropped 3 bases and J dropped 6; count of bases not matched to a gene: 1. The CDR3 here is CSARTGAEQYF. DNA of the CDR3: TGCAGTGCTAGGACAGGGGCCGAGCAGTACTTC.

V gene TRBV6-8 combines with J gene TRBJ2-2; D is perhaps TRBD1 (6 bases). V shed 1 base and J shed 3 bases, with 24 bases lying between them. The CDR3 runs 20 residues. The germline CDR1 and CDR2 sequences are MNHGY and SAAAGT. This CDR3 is CASSYWLWPTQAGDTGELFF. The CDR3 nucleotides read TGTGCCAGCAGTTACTGGTTGTGGCCGACGCAGGCAGGGGACACCGGGGAGCTGTTTTTT.